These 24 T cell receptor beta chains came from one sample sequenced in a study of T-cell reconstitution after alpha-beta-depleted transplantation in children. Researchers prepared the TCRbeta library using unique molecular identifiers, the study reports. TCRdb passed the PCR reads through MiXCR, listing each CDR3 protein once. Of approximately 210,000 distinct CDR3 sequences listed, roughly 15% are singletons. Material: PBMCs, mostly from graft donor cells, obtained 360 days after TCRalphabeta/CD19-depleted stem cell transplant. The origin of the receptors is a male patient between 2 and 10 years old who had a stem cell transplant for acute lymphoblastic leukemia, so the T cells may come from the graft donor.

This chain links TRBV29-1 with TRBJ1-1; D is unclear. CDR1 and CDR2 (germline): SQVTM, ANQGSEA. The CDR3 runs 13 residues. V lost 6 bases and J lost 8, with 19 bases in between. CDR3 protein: CSVASVVLAEAFF. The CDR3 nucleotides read TGCAGCGTCGCTTCGGTAGTTCTGGCAGAAGCTTTCTTT.

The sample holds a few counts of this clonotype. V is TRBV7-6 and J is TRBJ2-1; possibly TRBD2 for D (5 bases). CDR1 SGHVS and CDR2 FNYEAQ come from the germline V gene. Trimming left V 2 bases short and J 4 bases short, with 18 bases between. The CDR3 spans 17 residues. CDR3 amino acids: CASSLLVASSGYNEQFF. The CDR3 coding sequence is TGTGCCAGCAGCTTACTTGTGGCGTCGTCGGGGTACAATGAGCAGTTCTTC.

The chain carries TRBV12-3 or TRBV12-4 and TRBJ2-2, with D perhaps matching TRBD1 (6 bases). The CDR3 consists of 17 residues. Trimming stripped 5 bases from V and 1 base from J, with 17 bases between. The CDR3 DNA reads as TGTGCCAGCAGTCAATTGCCAGGGGCCCAGAACACCGGGGAGCTGTTTTTT. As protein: CASSQLPGAQNTGELFF.

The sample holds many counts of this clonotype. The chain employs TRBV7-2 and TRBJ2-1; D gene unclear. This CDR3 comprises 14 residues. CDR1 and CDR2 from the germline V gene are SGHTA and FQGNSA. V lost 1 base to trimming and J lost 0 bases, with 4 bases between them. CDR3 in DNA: TGTGCCAGCAGCTTAGTCTTCTCCTACAATGAGCAGTTCTTC. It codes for CASSLVFSYNEQFF.

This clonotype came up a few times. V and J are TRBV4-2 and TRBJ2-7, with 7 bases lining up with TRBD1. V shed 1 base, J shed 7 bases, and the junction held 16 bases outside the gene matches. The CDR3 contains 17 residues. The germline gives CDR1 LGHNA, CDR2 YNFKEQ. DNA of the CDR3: TGTGCCAGCAGCCAAGGCGCGGACAGGAGCCTACATGAGGAGCAGTACTTC. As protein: CASSQGADRSLHEEQYF.

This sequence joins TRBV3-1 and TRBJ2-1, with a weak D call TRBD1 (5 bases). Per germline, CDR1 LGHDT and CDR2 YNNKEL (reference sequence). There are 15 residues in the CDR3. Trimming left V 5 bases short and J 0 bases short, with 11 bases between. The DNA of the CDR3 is TGTGCCAGCAGCAAAAGGGGTCCCTCCTACAATGAGCAGTTCTTC. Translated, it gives CASSKRGPSYNEQFF.

DNA for the CDR3: TGTGCCAGCAGCCCGAGGGAACTCCCCGACACCGGGGAGCTGTTTTTT. This translates into CASSPRELPDTGELFF. V gene TRBV7-9 combines with J gene TRBJ2-2, with D possibly TRBD2 on 5 matching bases. The CDR3 has 16 residues. Germline values: CDR1 SEHNR, CDR2 FQNEAQ (reference sequence). The V end lost 5 bases, the J end lost 3 bases, and 16 bases lay between the germline ends. Full variable domain (remainder filled in from reference TRBV7-9 and TRBJ2-2): DTGVSQNPRHKITKRGQNVTFRCDPISEHNRLYWYRQTLGQGPEFLTYFQNEAQLEKSRLLSDRFSAERPKGSFSTLEIQRTEQGDSAMYLCASSPRELPDTGELFFGEGSRLTVL.

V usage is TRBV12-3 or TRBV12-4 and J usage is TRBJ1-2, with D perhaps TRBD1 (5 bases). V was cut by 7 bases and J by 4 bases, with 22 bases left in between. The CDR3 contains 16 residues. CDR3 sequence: CASTPVGPQGIYGYTF. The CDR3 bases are TGTGCCAGCACCCCAGTGGGGCCCCAAGGAATCTATGGCTACACCTTC.

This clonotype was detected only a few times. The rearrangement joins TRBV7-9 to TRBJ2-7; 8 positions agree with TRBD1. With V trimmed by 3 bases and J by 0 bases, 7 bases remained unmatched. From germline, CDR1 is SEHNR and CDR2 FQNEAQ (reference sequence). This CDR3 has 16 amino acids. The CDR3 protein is CASSFLGQGLSYEQYF. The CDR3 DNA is TGTGCCAGCAGCTTCCTAGGACAGGGACTCTCCTACGAGCAGTACTTC.

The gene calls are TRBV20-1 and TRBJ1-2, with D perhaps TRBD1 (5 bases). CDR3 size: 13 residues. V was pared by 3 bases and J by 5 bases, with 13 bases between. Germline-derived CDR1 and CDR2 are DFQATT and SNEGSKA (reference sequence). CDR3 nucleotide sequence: TGCAGTGCTAGTATCCCCCCAGGGTATGGCTACACCTTC. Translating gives CSASIPPGYGYTF.

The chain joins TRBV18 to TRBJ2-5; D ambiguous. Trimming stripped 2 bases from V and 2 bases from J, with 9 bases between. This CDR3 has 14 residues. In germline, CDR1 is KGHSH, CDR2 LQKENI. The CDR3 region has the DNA TGTGCCAGCTCACCAGCGCAGCCGCAAGAGACCCAGTACTTC. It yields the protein CASSPAQPQETQYF.

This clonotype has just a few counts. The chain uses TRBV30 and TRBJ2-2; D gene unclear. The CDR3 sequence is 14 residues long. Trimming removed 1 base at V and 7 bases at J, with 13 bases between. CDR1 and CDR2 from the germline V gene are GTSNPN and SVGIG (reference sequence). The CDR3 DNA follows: TGTGCCTGGAGTGGGGCTATATTCGGCGGGGAGCTGTTTTTT. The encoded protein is CAWSGAIFGGELFF.

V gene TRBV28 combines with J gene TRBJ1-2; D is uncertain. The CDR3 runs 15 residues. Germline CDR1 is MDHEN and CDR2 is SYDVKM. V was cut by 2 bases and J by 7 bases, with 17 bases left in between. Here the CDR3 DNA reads TGTGCCAGCAGTTTACGTCCACGCGGGCGTGGTGGCTACACCTTC. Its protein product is CASSLRPRGRGGYTF.

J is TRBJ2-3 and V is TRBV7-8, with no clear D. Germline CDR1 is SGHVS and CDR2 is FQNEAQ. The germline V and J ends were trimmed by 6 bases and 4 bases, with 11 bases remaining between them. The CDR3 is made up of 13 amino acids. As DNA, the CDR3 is TGTGCCAGCAGGGCCCCCTGGGCAGATACGCAGTATTTT. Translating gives CASRAPWADTQYF.

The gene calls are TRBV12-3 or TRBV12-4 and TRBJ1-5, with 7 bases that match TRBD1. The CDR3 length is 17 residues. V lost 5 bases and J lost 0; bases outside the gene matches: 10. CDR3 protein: CASSPHSTGSSNQPQHF. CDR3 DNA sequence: TGTGCCAGCAGTCCCCACTCGACAGGGAGTAGCAATCAGCCCCAGCATTTT.

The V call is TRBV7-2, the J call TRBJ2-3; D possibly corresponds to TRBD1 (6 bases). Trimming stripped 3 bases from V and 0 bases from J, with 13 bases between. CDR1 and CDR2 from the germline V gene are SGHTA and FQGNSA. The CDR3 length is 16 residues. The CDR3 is CASSLGARASTDTQYF. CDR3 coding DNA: TGTGCCAGCAGCTTGGGGGCGCGCGCAAGCACAGATACGCAGTATTTT. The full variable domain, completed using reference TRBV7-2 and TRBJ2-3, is GAGVSQSPSNKVTEKGKDVELRCDPISGHTALYWYRQSLGQGLEFLIYFQGNSAPDKSGLPSDRFSAERTGGSVSTLTIQRTQQEDSAVYLCASSLGARASTDTQYFGPGTRLTVL.

CDR3 DNA: TGCGCCAGCAGCTTCGACAGGACGGACGGGGAGCTGTTTTTT. Its protein is CASSFDRTDGELFF. This chain joins TRBV5-1 and TRBJ2-2; D possibly corresponds to TRBD1 (6 bases). Germline lookup yields CDR1 SGHRS and CDR2 YFSETQ. Trimming took 2 bases from V and 7 from J, leaving 12 bases between them. The CDR3 covers 14 residues. The full variable domain, rest sourced from reference TRBV5-1 and TRBJ2-2, is KAGVTQTPRYLIKTRGQQVTLSCSPISGHRSVSWYQQTPGQGLQFLFEYFSETQRNKGNFPGRFSGRQFSNSRSEMNVSTLELGDSALYLCASSFDRTDGELFFGEGSRLTVL.

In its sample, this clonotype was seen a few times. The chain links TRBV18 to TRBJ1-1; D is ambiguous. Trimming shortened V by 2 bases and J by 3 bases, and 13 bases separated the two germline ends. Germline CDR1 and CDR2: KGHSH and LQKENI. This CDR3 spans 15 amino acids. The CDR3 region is CASSPIEGRDTEAFF. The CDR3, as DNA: TGTGCCAGCTCACCAATCGAAGGGCGGGACACTGAAGCTTTCTTT.

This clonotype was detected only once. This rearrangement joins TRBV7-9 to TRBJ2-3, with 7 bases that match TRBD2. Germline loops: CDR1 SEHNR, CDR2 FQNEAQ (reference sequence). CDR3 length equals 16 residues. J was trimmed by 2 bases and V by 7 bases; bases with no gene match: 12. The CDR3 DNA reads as TGTGCCAGCACCCAGAGGGTTGGGGGGGTCACAGATACGCAGTATTTT. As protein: CASTQRVGGVTDTQYF. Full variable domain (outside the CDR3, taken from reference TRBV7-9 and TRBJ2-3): DTGVSQNPRHKITKRGQNVTFRCDPISEHNRLYWYRQTLGQGPEFLTYFQNEAQLEKSRLLSDRFSAERPKGSFSTLEIQRTEQGDSAMYLCASTQRVGGVTDTQYFGPGTRLTVL.

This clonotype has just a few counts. The CDR3 loop reads CASSLHRDRTTGELFF. CDR3 coding DNA: TGTGCCAGCAGCTTGCACCGGGACAGAACTACCGGGGAGCTGTTTTTT. The chain recombines TRBV7-9 with TRBJ2-2, with 7 bases that match TRBD1. Germline CDR1 SEHNR, CDR2 FQNEAQ (reference sequence). The CDR3 spans 16 residues. The junction had 9 bases not matched to a gene; V was cut back by 3 bases and J by 5 bases.

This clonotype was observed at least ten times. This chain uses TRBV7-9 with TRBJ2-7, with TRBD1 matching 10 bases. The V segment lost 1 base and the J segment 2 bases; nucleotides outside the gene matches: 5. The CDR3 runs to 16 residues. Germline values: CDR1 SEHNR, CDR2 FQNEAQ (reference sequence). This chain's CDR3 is CASSLGTGGIAYEQYF. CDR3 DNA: TGTGCCAGCAGCTTAGGGACAGGGGGAATCGCCTACGAGCAGTACTTC.

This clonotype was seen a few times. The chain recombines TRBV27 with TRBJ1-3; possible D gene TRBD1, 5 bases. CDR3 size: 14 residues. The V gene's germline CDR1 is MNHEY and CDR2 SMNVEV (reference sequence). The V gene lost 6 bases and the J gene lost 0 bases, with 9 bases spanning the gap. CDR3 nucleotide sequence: TGTGCCAGCAGACCAGGACACTCTGGAAACACCATATATTTT. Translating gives CASRPGHSGNTIYF.

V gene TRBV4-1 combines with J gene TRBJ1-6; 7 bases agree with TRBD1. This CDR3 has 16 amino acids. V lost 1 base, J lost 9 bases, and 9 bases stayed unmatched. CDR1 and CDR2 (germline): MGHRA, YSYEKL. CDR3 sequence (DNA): TGCGCCAGCAGCCAAGTGCTACAGGGGAAGGGTTCACCCCTCCACTTT. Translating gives CASSQVLQGKGSPLHF.

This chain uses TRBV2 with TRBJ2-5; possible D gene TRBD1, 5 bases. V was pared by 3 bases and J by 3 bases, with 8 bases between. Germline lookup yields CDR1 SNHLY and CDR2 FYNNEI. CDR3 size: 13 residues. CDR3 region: CASSEIREETQYF. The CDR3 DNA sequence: TGTGCCAGCAGTGAGATCAGGGAAGAGACCCAGTACTTC.